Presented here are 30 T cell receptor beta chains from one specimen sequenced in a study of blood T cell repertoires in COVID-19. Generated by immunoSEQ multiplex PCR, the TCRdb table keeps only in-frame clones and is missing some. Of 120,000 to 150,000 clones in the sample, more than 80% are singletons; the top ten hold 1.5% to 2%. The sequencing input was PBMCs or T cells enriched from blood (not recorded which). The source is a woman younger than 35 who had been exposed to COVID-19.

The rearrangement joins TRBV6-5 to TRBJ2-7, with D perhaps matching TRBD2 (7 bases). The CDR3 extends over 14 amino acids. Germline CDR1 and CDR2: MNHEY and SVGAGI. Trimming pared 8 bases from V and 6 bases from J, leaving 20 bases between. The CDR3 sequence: CASFLGGLRGEQYF. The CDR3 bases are TGTGCCAGCTTTCTCGGGGGGCTTCGAGGCGAGCAGTACTTC.

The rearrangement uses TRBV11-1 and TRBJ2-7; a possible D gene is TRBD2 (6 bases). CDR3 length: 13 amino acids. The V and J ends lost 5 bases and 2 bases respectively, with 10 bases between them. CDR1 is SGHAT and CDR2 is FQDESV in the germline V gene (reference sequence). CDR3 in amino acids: CASSKRLAYEQYF. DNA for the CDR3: TGTGCCAGCAGCAAACGACTAGCCTACGAGCAGTACTTC.

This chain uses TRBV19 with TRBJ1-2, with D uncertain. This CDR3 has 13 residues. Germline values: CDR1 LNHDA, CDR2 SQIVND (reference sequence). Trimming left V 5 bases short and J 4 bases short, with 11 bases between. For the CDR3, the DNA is TGTGCCAGTAGTTCCCATAGTGGCTATGGCTACACCTTC. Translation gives CASSSHSGYGYTF.

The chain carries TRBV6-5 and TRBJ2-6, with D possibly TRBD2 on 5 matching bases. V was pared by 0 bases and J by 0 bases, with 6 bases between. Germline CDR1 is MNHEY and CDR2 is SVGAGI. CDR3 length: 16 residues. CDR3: CASSYSEGSGANVLTF. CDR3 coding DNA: TGTGCCAGCAGTTACTCAGAGGGCTCTGGGGCCAACGTCCTGACTTTC.

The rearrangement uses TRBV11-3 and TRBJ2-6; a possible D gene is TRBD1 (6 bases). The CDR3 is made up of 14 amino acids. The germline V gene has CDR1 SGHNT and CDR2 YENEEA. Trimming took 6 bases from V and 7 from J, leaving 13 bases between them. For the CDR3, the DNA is TGTGCCAGCAGTCAGGGGTGGGGCGCCAACGTCCTGACTTTC. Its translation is CASSQGWGANVLTF.

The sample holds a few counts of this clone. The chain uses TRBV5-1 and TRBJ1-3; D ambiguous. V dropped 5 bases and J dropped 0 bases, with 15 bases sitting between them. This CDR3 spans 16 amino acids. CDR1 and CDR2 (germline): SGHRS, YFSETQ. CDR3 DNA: TGCGCCAGCAGTAGTGGTCTACGGGGCTCTGGAAACACCATATATTTT. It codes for CASSSGLRGSGNTIYF.

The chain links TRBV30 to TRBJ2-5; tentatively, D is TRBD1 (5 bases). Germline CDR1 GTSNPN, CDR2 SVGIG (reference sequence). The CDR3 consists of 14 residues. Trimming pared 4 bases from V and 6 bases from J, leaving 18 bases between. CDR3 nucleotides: TGTGCCTGGATCGGGCAGGGAAATTCAAAGACCCAGTACTTC. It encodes CAWIGQGNSKTQYF.

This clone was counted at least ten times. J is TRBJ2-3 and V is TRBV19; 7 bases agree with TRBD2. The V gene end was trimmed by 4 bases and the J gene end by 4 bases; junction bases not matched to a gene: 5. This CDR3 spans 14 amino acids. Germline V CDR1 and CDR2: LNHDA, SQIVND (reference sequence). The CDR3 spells CASSSGSRSDTQYF. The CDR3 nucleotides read TGTGCCAGTAGTAGCGGGAGTAGATCAGATACGCAGTATTTT.

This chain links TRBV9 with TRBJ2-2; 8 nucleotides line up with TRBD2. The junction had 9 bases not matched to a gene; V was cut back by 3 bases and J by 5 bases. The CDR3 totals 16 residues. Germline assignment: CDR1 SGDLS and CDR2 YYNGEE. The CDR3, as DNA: TGTGCCAGCAGCGCTCCTCTAGCGGGCGTAACCGGGGAGCTGTTTTTT. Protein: CASSAPLAGVTGELFF.

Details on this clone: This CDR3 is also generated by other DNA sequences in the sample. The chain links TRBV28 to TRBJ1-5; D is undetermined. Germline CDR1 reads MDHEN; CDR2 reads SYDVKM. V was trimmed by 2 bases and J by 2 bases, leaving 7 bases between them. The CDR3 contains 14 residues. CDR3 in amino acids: CASSLISGNQPQHF. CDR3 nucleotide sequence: TGTGCCAGCAGTTTAATTAGTGGCAATCAGCCCCAGCATTTT.

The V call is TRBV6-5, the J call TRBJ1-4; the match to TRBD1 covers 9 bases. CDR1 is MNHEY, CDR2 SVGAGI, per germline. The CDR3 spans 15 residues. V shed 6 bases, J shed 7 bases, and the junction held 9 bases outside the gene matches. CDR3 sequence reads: CASRPAGTGFEKLFF. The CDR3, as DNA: TGTGCCAGCAGACCGGCCGGGACAGGGTTTGAAAAACTGTTTTTT.

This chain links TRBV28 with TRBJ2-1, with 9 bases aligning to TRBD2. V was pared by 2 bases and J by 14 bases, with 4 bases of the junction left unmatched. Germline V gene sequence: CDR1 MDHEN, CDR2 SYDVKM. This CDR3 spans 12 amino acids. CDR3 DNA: TGTGCCAGCAGTTTAGTAGCGGGAGAAGAGTTCTTC. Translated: CASSLVAGEEFF.

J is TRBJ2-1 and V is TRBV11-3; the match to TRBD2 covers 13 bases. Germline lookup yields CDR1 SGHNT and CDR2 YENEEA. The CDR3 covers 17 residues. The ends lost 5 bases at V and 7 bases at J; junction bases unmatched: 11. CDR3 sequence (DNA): TGTGCCAGCAGCCCTAGGACTAGCGGGGGACTGAGGAATGAGCAGTTCTTC. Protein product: CASSPRTSGGLRNEQFF.

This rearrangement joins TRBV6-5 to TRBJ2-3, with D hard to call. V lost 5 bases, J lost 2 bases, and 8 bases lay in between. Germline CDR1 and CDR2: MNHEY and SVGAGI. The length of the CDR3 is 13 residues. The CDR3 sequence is CASSPRLTDTQYF. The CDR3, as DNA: TGTGCCAGCAGTCCCAGACTCACAGATACGCAGTATTTT.

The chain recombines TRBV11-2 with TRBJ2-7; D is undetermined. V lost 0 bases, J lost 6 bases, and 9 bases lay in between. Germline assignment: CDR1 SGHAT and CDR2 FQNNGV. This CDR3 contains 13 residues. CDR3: CASSLEQYTEQYF. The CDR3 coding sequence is TGTGCCAGCAGCTTAGAACAGTATACCGAGCAGTACTTC.

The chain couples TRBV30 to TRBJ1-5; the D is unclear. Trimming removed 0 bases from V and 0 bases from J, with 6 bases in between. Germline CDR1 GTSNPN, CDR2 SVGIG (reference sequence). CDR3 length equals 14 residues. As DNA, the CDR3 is TGTGCCTGGAGTGTACTTAATAGCAATCAGCCCCAGCATTTT. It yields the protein CAWSVLNSNQPQHF. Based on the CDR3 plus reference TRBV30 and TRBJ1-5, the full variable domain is SQTIHQWPATLVQPVGSPLSLECTVEGTSNPNLYWYRQAAGRGLQLLFYSVGIGQISSEVPQNLSASRPQDRQFILSSKKLLLSDSGFYLCAWSVLNSNQPQHFGDGTRLSIL.

The CDR3 spells CASSYTGGTTEAFF. CDR3 DNA sequence: TGTGCCAGCAGCTATACGGGGGGGACCACTGAAGCTTTCTTT. The chain uses TRBV7-3 and TRBJ1-1; maybe TRBD1 (5 bases). CDR1 is SGHTA and CDR2 is FQGTGA in the germline V gene. V was cut by 4 bases and J by 4 bases, with 13 bases left in between. This CDR3 spans 14 amino acids. Full variable domain (remainder filled in from reference TRBV7-3 and TRBJ1-1): GAGVSQTPSNKVTEKGKYVELRCDPISGHTALYWYRQSLGQGPEFLIYFQGTGAADDSGLPNDRFFAVRPEGSVSTLKIQRTERGDSAVYLCASSYTGGTTEAFFGQGTRLTVV.

CDR3 amino acids: CASSLGLAGVESGELFF. The CDR3 DNA reads TGTGCCAGCAGCTTAGGACTAGCGGGAGTTGAATCCGGGGAGCTGTTTTTT. The chain combines TRBV7-9 with TRBJ2-2; 12 bases map to TRBD2. The CDR3 runs 17 residues. Germline CDR1 and CDR2: SEHNR and FQNEAQ (reference sequence). Trimming took 1 base from V and 6 from J; bases not matched to a gene: 6.

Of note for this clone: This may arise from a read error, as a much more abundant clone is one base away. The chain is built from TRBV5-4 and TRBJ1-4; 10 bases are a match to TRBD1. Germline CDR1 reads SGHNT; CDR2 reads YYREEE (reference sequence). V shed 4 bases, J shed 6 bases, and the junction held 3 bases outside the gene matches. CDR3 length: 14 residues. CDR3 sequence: CASSPGTGDEKLFF. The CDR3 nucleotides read TGTGCCAGCAGCCCCGGGACAGGGGATGAAAAACTGTTTTTT.

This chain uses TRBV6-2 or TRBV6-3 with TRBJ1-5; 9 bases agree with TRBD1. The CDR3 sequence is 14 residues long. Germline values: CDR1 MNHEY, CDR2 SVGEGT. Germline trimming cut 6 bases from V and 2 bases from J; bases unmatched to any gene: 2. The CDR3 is CASSRTGGNQPQHF. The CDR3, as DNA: TGTGCCAGCAGCCGGACAGGGGGCAATCAGCCCCAGCATTTT.

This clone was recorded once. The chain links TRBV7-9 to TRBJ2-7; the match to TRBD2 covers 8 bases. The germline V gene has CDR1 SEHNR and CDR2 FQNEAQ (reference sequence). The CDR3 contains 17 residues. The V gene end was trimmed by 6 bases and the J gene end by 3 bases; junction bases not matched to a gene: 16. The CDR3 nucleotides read TGTGCCAGCAGGCCCCCGGCCCCCCGAGCGGGAGACTACGAGCAGTACTTC. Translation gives CASRPPAPRAGDYEQYF.

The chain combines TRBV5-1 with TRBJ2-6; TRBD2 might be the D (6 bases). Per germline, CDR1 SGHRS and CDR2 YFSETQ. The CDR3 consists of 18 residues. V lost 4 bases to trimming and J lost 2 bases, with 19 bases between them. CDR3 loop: CASSPRRETKAGANVLTF. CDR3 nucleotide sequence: TGCGCCAGCAGCCCGAGGAGGGAGACTAAAGCTGGGGCCAACGTCCTGACTTTC.

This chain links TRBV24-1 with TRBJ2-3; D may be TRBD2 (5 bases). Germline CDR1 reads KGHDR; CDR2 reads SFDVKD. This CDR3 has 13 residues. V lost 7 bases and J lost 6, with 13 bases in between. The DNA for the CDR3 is TGTGCCACCAGGAGGGCCCTTGGGGATACGCAGTATTTT. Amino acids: CATRRALGDTQYF.

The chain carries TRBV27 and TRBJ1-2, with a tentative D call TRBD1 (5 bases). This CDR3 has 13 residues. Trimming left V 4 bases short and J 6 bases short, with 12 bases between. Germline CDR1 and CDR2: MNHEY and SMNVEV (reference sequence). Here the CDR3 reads CASSSLDRNGYTF. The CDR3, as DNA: TGTGCCAGCAGTTCTCTCGACAGAAATGGCTACACCTTC.

Here the CDR3 reads CASSPNPGLAGTGELFF. DNA for the CDR3: TGTGCCAGCAGTCCAAACCCGGGACTAGCGGGAACCGGGGAGCTGTTTTTT. J is TRBJ2-2 and V is TRBV27; 13 nucleotides line up with TRBD2. The CDR3 has 17 residues. Per germline, CDR1 MNHEY and CDR2 SMNVEV (reference sequence). The junction had 8 bases not matched to a gene; V was cut back by 5 bases and J by 5 bases.

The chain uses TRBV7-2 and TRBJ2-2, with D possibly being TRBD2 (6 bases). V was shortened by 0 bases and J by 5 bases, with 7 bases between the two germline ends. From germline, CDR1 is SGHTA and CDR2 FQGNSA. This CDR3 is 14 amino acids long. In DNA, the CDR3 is TGTGCCAGCAGCTTAGCGGCGGGGACCGGGGAGCTGTTTTTT. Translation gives CASSLAAGTGELFF.

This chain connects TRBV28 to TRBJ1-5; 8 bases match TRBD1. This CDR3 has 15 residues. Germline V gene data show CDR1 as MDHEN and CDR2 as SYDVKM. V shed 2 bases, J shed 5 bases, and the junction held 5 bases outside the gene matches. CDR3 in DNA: TGTGCCAGCAGTTTACCAGGGGGCAGGTATCAGCCCCAGCATTTT. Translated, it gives CASSLPGGRYQPQHF.

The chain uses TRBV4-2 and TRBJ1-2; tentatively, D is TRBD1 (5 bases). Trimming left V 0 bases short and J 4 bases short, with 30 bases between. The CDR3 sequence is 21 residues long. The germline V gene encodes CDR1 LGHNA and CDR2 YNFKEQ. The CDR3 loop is CASSQDVPGRLTFIGGYGYTF. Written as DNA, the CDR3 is TGTGCCAGCAGCCAAGATGTGCCAGGGAGGCTGACCTTCATTGGTGGCTATGGCTACACCTTC.

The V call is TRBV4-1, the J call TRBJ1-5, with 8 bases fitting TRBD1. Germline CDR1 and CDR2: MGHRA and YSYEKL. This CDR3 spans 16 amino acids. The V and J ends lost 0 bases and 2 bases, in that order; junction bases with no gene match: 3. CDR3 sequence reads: CASSQEQGGGNQPQHF. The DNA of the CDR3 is TGCGCCAGCAGCCAAGAACAGGGGGGGGGCAATCAGCCCCAGCATTTT.

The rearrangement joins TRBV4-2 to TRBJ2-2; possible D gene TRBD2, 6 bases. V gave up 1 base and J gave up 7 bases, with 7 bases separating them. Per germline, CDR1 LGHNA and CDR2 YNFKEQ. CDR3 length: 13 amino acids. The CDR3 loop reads CASSQVGGGELFF. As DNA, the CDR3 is TGTGCCAGCAGCCAAGTCGGGGGCGGGGAGCTGTTTTTT.